This T cell receptor (beta chain) emerged from a study of cytomegalovirus exposure and HLA in healthy donors (dated 2017 in TCRdb). Regarding the research as a whole: In an earlier analysis of under 600 of the donors, roughly 300 Gb of sequence data and 90 million to 120 million unique TCR beta sequences from roughly 200 million T cells were reported. Roughly 300 gigabases of sequencing data and 70 million to 100 million unique TCR sequences were included in an early release covering about 600 HLA-typed donors. Among the roughly 390 genotyped donors, roughly 80% belonged to the genetic ancestry cluster associated with self-reported Caucasian donors. The study aimed to test whether signatures of past pathogen exposure could be identified by cataloging public T cell receptors. Using immunosequencing, the study profiled T cell repertoires from some 670 subjects and related those repertoires to cytomegalovirus serostatus. Along with the approximately 700-subject first cohort, a separate validation cohort of around 120 different subjects was used. High-throughput TCR immunosequencing, statistical association of individual TCRs with disease status, and machine learning were combined to predict cytomegalovirus infection status. A later analysis re-analyzed previously published TCR beta repertoires from 650 to 800 donors and added high-resolution HLA genotyping to study TCR occurrence patterns. Rather than drawing on any new phenotypic data, the later analysis identified candidate immune exposures from TCR beta sequences and the way those sequences occurred across donors. An earlier analysis of a few hundred of the donors applied high-throughput TCR beta sequencing to assess whether each TCR beta V gene segment acted as functional or pseudogenic. Donor age, sex, ethnicity and CMV serostatus were compiled alongside the repertoire data. In a later genetic analysis, genome-wide SNP genotypes for about 65% of the 666 donors were used, and that subset was treated as a discovery cohort. All discovery cohort repertoires had been generated on a single sequencing platform. Class I and class II HLA loci were covered by the typing at four-digit resolution. The number of typed donors differed by locus: roughly 629-640 for A, B, C, DRB1 and DQB1; 500 to 550 for DQA1; 600 to 610 for DPA1; and around 490 for DPB1. Several DR-DQ haplotypes were handled as single units for association and clustering, since linkage in the cohort was strong. Among some 400 genotyped donors of the cohort, an average of about 240,000 unique TCR beta nucleotide sequences were sequenced per donor, roughly 18% of them non-productive.

Counted from cysteine to phenylalanine, this CDR3 has 14 amino acids. Kept here is only the CDR3 DNA, which spans 42 bases and is read in frame from base 1. According to the germline V gene (reference sequence), CDR1 reads MNHEY and CDR2 reads SMNVEV. The trim is 5 bases for V and 7 bases for J, with a gap of 17 bases between the germline ends. Receptors were amplified or captured by the immunoSEQ multiplex PCR assay. The multiplex PCR relied on a mix of 60 forward primers for TCR Vbeta segments and 13 reverse primers for TCR Jbeta segments. The CDR3 region of rearranged TCR beta genes was amplified from genomic DNA by a multiplex PCR assay. The Illumina HiSeq System was used to sequence the amplified TCR beta libraries as 87-base-pair reads. The source study handled its data this way. Across the roughly 670 repertoires, a later analysis counted roughly 77 million unique TCR beta chains, roughly 11 million of which were shared by at least two donors. Raw reads were error-corrected and collapsed into unique sequences by a nearest-neighbor algorithm in which closely related sequences were merged to remove PCR and sequencing errors. V, D and J gene segments were assigned by aligning CDR3 sequences to IMGT reference sequences. For a sequence to be retained, a match of at least six nucleotides to both a V gene segment and a J gene segment was required. A rearrangement counted as productive if the CDR3 had no stop codons and remained in frame with V and J, and every other rearrangement counted as non-productive. Following IMGT convention, CDR3 was defined as the stretch from the second conserved V-encoded cysteine up to the conserved J-encoded phenylalanine. The earlier analysis of 550 to 650 of the donors excluded any sequence lacking an unambiguous match to a single V gene segment. In an earlier analysis of some 590 of the donors, a V segment was called functional when productive rearrangements were above 56.7%, and segregating when the standard deviation between donors exceeded 5%. A statistical classification framework was built to diagnose cytomegalovirus status from the catalog of TCR beta chain sequences. In a later analysis, V and J genes were assigned by comparing TCR nucleotide sequences against IMGT/GENE-DB human TR gene sequences. Using the TCRdist pipeline, a later analysis assigned CDR3 sequences along with most-parsimonious VDJ recombination scenarios. In a later analysis, every TCR beta chain was defined by the combination of its CDR3 amino acid sequence and its V-gene family, and reads without a unique V-gene family were dropped. In a later analysis, several hundred highly shared, low-generation-probability nucleotide sequences were removed to address suspected cross-contamination and a sequencing artifact. In a later analysis, a clonal expansion index was calculated for each public chain from normalized within-repertoire ranks of inferred template counts. In a later analysis, generation probabilities were computed using a VDJ recombination model fitted to out-of-frame rearrangements, and the results were checked against IGoR. In a later analysis, hypergeometric tests were used to score TCR-TCR, TCR-HLA and TCR-CMV co-occurrence, with a repertoire-size bias correction applied to TCR pairs. False discovery rates were estimated in a later analysis by permuting HLA or CMV assignments 20 times. In a later analysis, co-occurring TCRs were grouped using DBSCAN, with TCRdist sequence similarity added in when clustering inside HLA-allele-positive subsets. Repertoires with fewer than 30,000 or more than 120,000 public chains were left out of co-occurrence clustering, as were a few repertoires with anomalous nucleotide sharing. TCRdb limited this immuneACCESS table to in-frame rearrangements with V and J called. A share of clones is missing; checked studies link under half to unresolved V genes, and the rest is unexplained. V, J and clone size are those of that table, while D and trimming were read from the DNA. This sample holds about 140,000 clones; 80% were observed only once. Around 2.5% of the sample is held by the ten biggest clonotypes.

The cohort comprised 666 healthy bone marrow donors. All cohort members were sampled while nominally healthy, although unrecorded immune exposures were likely present. The donor was CMV seronegative and was included in the group of 352 seronegative cohort members. A peripheral blood sample was collected from each donor, and TCR beta sequencing was performed on peripheral blood mononuclear cells. The Qiagen DNeasy Blood Extraction Kit was used to extract genomic DNA from the blood cell samples. General study outcomes and caveats: Cytomegalovirus status was reported to be diagnosed by the classifier with high specificity and sensitivity in both the original and validation cohorts. Correlated functional status among segregating V segments might be attributable to linkage disequilibrium, but an unknown experimental factor could not be ruled out. Most TCR sequences were observed very rarely across donors, whereas some public TCRs were present in many individuals. Assigning TCR associations to individual alleles was difficult when HLA alleles, especially DR and DQ, strongly co-occurred. In a later analysis, most CMV-associated TCR beta chains were found to appear HLA-restricted, with HLA associations seemingly driven largely by CMV exposure. The authors suggested that the approach could potentially be generalized to other disease states and immunological phenotypes. A later genetic analysis associated a missense DCLRE1C variant with V-gene and J-gene trimming of TCR beta chains, and an independent cohort replicated the association. At a false discovery rate of 0.05, a later analysis linked about 16,000 TCR beta sequences to specific HLA alleles. In the study, around 160 TCR beta chains were listed as associated with cytomegalovirus. A later genetic analysis reported fewer N-insertions in productive TCRs among donors in an Asian-associated ancestry cluster than the roughly 700-donor mean. In a later analysis, the rate of TCR association differed among HLA loci, with DRB1 alleles having the most associated TCRs and HLA-C alleles having the fewest. In an earlier analysis of some 640 of the donors, most TCR beta V segments were observed in productive rearrangements about 87% or about 30% of the time, broadly matching IMGT annotations. Because counts were too low, more than 15 rarely observed V segments, including chromosome 9 orphons, were left out of the earlier analysis of approximately 500 of the donors. A cluster of highly shared sequence variants was judged likely to represent a technical artifact of the sequencing pipeline. The presence/absence analyses assumed that sequencing depth was roughly uniform across donors, and that assumption may not be true. HLA typing was unavailable for some donors at each locus, so association tests used only the typed subset. Only TCR beta chains were sequenced in this cohort, and the absence of alpha or paired-chain data limited detectable features. Compared with equally common non-associated chains, HLA-associated TCR beta chains in a later analysis were more clonally expanded and had lower generation probabilities. The only immune exposure information available for the cohort was CMV serostatus. A few of the identified cytomegalovirus-associated TCR beta chains were confirmed in vitro to be specific for cytomegalovirus antigens. Some IMGT-functional V segments, including TRBV6-2 and TRBV6-3, could not be told apart with the 87-base-pair reads, so those segments were excluded. Several of the top co-occurrence clusters appeared to be linked to parvovirus B19, influenza, CMV and Epstein-Barr virus, according to a later analysis. A further reported finding was that TCR beta sequences accurately predicted the HLA-A and HLA-B alleles for most subjects in the first cohort.

Note on this clone: This clone's antigen is unknown. It has no much larger one-base neighbor in the sample; base qualities were not kept.

Here the chain combines TRBV27 and TRBJ1-2, with the D gene too uncertain to name. This clonotype originated in a man aged 45-65 years in good health and CMV-seronegative. The source material was PBMCs. The CDR3 in this case is CASSPAGGPSGYTF. The DNA reads as follows: TGTGCCAGCAGTCCGGCGGGCGGACCCTCTGGCTACACCTTC.